This entry lists 2 T cell receptor beta chains sequenced from one sample in a study of blood T cell repertoires in COVID-19. Sequenced by immunoSEQ multiplex PCR; TCRdb stores in-frame clones only, minus some. The profile covers about 140,000 clones, with approximately 84% appearing a single time and roughly 3.7% taken by the ten largest. Source material: PBMCs or T cells enriched from blood (not recorded which). The receptors originated from a man between 45 and 60 years old in a cohort exposed to, infected with or recovered from COVID-19 (not recorded which).

This rearrangement joins TRBV25-1 to TRBJ1-1; D gene uncertain. The germline CDR1 and CDR2 sequences are MGHDK and SYGVNS. Trimming shortened V by 2 bases and J by 5 bases, and 6 bases separated the two germline ends. CDR3 size: 12 residues. CDR3 region: CASSETGTEAFF. CDR3 nucleotides: TGTGCCAGCAGTGAAACGGGTACTGAAGCTTTCTTT.

The chain recombines TRBV3-1 (or the pseudogene TRBV3-2) with TRBJ2-1, with TRBD2 as a possible D gene (5 bases). Trimming removed 4 bases from V and 6 bases from J, with 16 bases in between. CDR3 length equals 15 residues. Germline assignment: CDR1 LGHDT and CDR2 YNNKEL (reference sequence). The CDR3 DNA reads as TGTGCCAGCAGCCCGTCTCCCGGGATTGGCAATGAGCAGTTCTTC. It is translated as CASSPSPGIGNEQFF.